These T cell receptor beta chains were read from a single sample in a study of T-cell reconstitution after alpha-beta-depleted transplantation in children. TCRdb reprocessed the PCR reads via MiXCR and lists one record per CDR3 protein. The sample carries about 300,000 distinct CDR3 sequences, around 10% recorded once. Sample: PBMCs, taken before TCRalphabeta/CD19-depleted stem cell transplant. These receptors all stem from a boy in the first two years of life with acute myeloid leukemia, due to receive a stem cell transplant. Each CDR3 is given with its conserved first and last residue. A D gene is named only where the DNA matches it firmly. Not all rows give a size; the values are once, few, many and, for expanded clones, a class.

clone size	V gene	D gene	J gene	CDR3 protein	CDR3 DNA
many	TRBV20-1	TRBD2	TRBJ2-1	CSAREPLAGGPILGQFF	TGCAGTGCTAGAGAGCCCTTAGCGGGAGGGCCTATTTTGGGGCAGTTCTTC
many	TRBV15	-	TRBJ2-7	CATSRGLMGLGEQYF	TGTGCCACCAGCCGAGGGCTAATGGGCCTAGGCGAGCAGTACTTC
many	TRBV7-3	-	TRBJ2-1	CASSPDWGNEQFF	TGTGCCAGCAGCCCGGACTGGGGAAATGAGCAGTTCTTC
-	TRBV5-6	-	TRBJ1-6	CASSLLYQYSPLHF	TGTGCCAGCAGCTTACTCTACCAGTATTCACCCCTCCACTTT
many	TRBV6-2/TRBV6-3	-	TRBJ2-2	CASRPGGPNTGELFF	TGTGCCAGCAGACCAGGAGGGCCGAACACCGGGGAGCTGTTTTTT
many	TRBV11-2	TRBD1	TRBJ2-7	CASSLPDRVYEQYF	TGTGCCAGCAGCCTTCCGGACAGGGTGTACGAGCAGTACTTC
many	TRBV4-3	-	TRBJ1-2	CASSQHFMGRLNYGYTF	TGCGCCAGCAGCCAGCATTTTATGGGACGGCTCAACTATGGCTACACCTTC
-	TRBV5-1	TRBD2	TRBJ2-1	CASSSQAGGPVNEQFF	TGCGCCAGCAGCTCCCAAGCGGGGGGGCCGGTGAATGAGCAGTTCTTC
few	TRBV10-2	TRBD2	TRBJ2-3	CASSEKREPDTQYF	TGCGCCAGCAGTGAGAAGCGGGAGCCAGATACGCAGTATTTT
many	TRBV9	-	TRBJ2-7	CASSVLPGAAYEQYF	TGTGCCAGCAGCGTGCTCCCCGGGGCAGCCTACGAGCAGTACTTC
-	TRBV2	TRBD1	TRBJ1-2	CASPKRGQGAYDYGYTF	TGTGCCAGCCCAAAAAGGGGACAGGGGGCGTATGACTATGGCTACACCTTC
many	TRBV7-9	TRBD1	TRBJ1-4	CASSLGQGRNEKLFF	TGTGCCAGCAGCTTAGGACAGGGTCGGAATGAAAAACTGTTTTTT
-	TRBV18	-	TRBJ1-2	CASSLPGPPRGYTF	TGTGCCAGCTCACTCCCAGGACCTCCTCGGGGCTACACCTTC
few	TRBV12-3/TRBV12-4	-	TRBJ1-1	CASSTGMGVEAFF	TGTGCCAGCAGTACAGGGATGGGGGTTGAAGCTTTCTTT
few	TRBV5-1	-	TRBJ2-2	CASSLAAQATGELFF	TGCGCCAGCAGCTTGGCCGCACAGGCCACCGGGGAGCTGTTTTTT
many	TRBV29-1	TRBD1	TRBJ1-5	CSVVDRGQPQHF	TGCAGCGTTGTGGACAGGGGTCAGCCCCAGCATTTT
many	TRBV15	-	TRBJ2-7	CATSRGYGYEQYF	TGTGCCACCAGCAGAGGGTACGGATACGAGCAGTACTTC
many	TRBV5-5	TRBD1	TRBJ2-1	CASSLVGQGFEQFF	TGTGCCAGCAGCTTGGTAGGACAGGGGTTCGAGCAGTTCTTC
many	TRBV5-1	-	TRBJ1-1	CASSLTQHSEAFF	TGCGCCAGCAGCTTGACACAGCACTCTGAAGCTTTCTTT
many	TRBV7-3	-	TRBJ1-1	CASSRRGGRGNTEAFF	TGTGCCAGCAGCCGGAGGGGTGGCCGGGGGAACACTGAAGCTTTCTTT
many	TRBV19	TRBD1	TRBJ1-1	CASSTSTGENTEAFF	TGTGCCAGTAGTACCTCGACAGGGGAGAACACTGAAGCTTTCTTT
-	TRBV20-1	TRBD1	TRBJ1-1	CCAREGQGAENTEAFF	TGCTGTGCTAGAGAGGGACAGGGGGCGGAGAACACTGAAGCTTTCTTT
-	TRBV2	-	TRBJ1-1	CALLGLKMNTEAFF	TGTGCCTTGCTGGGCCTGAAAATGAACACTGAAGCTTTCTTT
many	TRBV12-3/TRBV12-4	TRBD1	TRBJ2-1	CASSLGTGPNEQFF	TGTGCCAGCAGTTTAGGGACAGGACCCAATGAGCAGTTCTTC
many	TRBV12-3/TRBV12-4	TRBD1	TRBJ2-7	CASSLKGARSYEQYF	TGTGCCAGCAGTTTGAAGGGGGCGCGAAGCTACGAGCAGTACTTC
few	TRBV3-1	TRBD2	TRBJ2-3	CASRGTSGRELDTQYF	TGTGCCAGCAGAGGGACTAGCGGGAGGGAATTAGATACGCAGTATTTT
many	TRBV10-3	-	TRBJ2-3	CAISSRRPSTDTQYF	TGTGCCATCAGCAGCAGGCGACCTAGCACAGATACGCAGTATTTT
many	TRBV28	-	TRBJ2-3	CASSFYHRWDTQYF	TGTGCCAGCAGTTTTTACCATAGGTGGGATACGCAGTATTTT
-	TRBV12-3/TRBV12-4	-	TRBJ2-3	CASSSHSTGETQYF	TGTGCCAGCAGTTCCCACTCGACGGGGGAGACGCAGTATTTT
once	TRBV3-1	-	TRBJ2-2	CASTKRVPSTGELFF	TGTGCCTCCACCAAGCGGGTCCCTTCCACCGGGGAGCTGTTTTTT
many	TRBV15	-	TRBJ2-2	CATSREPEANTGELFF	TGTGCCACCAGCAGAGAACCAGAAGCAAACACCGGGGAGCTGTTTTTT
-	TRBV29-1	-	TRBJ1-3	CSVAGRASGNTIYF	TGCAGCGTTGCCGGAAGGGCCTCTGGAAACACCATATATTTT
many	TRBV10-3	-	TRBJ2-7	CAISGRTYEQYF	TGTGCCATCAGTGGGAGAACCTACGAGCAGTACTTC
many	TRBV7-3	TRBD1	TRBJ2-1	CASSLMDRDLNEQFF	TGTGCCAGCAGCTTAATGGACAGGGATCTCAATGAGCAGTTCTTC
few	TRBV20-1	TRBD2	TRBJ2-1	CSARAPGLADEQFF	TGCAGTGCTAGAGCTCCGGGACTAGCCGATGAGCAGTTCTTC
many	TRBV24-1	TRBD1	TRBJ2-3	CATIDRGPRDTQYF	TGTGCCACCATTGACAGGGGGCCTAGAGATACGCAGTATTTT
many	TRBV20-1	-	TRBJ2-7	CSAPGTYPYEQYF	TGCAGTGCTCCCGGGACCTACCCCTACGAGCAGTACTTC
many	TRBV20-1	-	TRBJ1-5	CSARAGGDQPQHF	TGCAGTGCTAGAGCGGGAGGGGATCAGCCCCAGCATTTT
-	TRBV11-2	TRBD2	TRBJ2-3	CASSADQLAGGPRDTQYF	TGTGCCAGCAGCGCAGACCAACTAGCGGGGGGGCCGAGAGATACGCAGTATTTT
many	TRBV12-3/TRBV12-4	-	TRBJ2-1	CASSFAGYNEQFF	TGTGCCAGCAGTTTTGCAGGTTACAATGAGCAGTTCTTC